This TCR beta chain is drawn from a study of blood T cell repertoires in COVID-19. Across the study: Material from acute and convalescent COVID-19 was sourced from the United States, Italy and Spain.

Germline CDR1 is SEHNR and CDR2 is FQNEAQ (reference sequence). V was pared by 3 bases and J by 1 base, with 9 bases between. CDR3 size: 14 residues. As handled by the study authors: Amplification of reference gene primers provided the estimated nucleated cell counts. Sequenced by immunoSEQ multiplex PCR; TCRdb stores in-frame clones only, minus some. That table is the source of V, J and clone size, and D and trimming were worked out from the DNA. The sample comprises hundreds of thousands of clones, approximately 91% of which are singletons, and around 2.2% rests with the top ten. Sequencing was performed on peripheral blood. The chain carries TRBV7-9 and TRBJ1-1; perhaps TRBD1 as D (5 bases). The TCR comes from a woman aged 40 to 49 who had recovered from COVID-19. The CDR3 sequence: CASSFGDRNTEAFF. The CDR3 DNA reads as TGTGCCAGCAGCTTTGGTGACAGGAACACTGAAGCTTTCTTT.